This TCR beta chain was recorded in a study of cytomegalovirus exposure and HLA in healthy donors. Study observations and caveats: The productive fraction for most TCR beta V segments was about 90% or about 30% in an earlier analysis. Under in vitro conditions, a few CMV-associated chains were confirmed as specific for CMV antigens. In a later analysis, HLA-associated TCR beta chains were more clonally expanded than equally common others.

Comments on this clone: Its antigen is still unknown.

The primer mix had 60 Vbeta and 13 Jbeta primers. The protocol was immunoSEQ multiplex PCR, while the TCRdb copy is restricted to in-frame clones and leaves out a portion. The top ten hold 4.9% of the sample, which has 100,000 to 150,000 clones, approximately 77% seen once. Those who donated were healthy bone marrow donors. Germline V CDR1 and CDR2: LNHNV, YYDKDF (reference sequence). This CDR3 is 15 amino acids long. V was clipped by 0 bases and J by 0 bases; unmatched bases: 0. This receptor was obtained from a man in his fifties in good health and CMV-seropositive. This chain connects TRBV15 to TRBJ1-2, with TRBD1 matching over 8 bases. The sequenced sample was PBMCs. In DNA form, the CDR3 reads TGTGCCACCAGCAGAGAGACAGGGGCTAACTATGGCTACACCTTC. As protein: CATSRETGANYGYTF.